The 17 T cell receptor beta chains below were found in one sample sequenced in a study of T cell responses to AZD1222 COVID-19 vaccine. Only in-frame clones appear in the TCRdb table, and some are missing; sequencing was by immunoSEQ multiplex PCR. The sample contains around 110,000 clones, around 91% of which appear only once. The specimen was peripheral blood, collected 28 days after the second AZD1222 dose. The receptor set was obtained from an adult who received the AZD1222 COVID-19 vaccine.

This sequence joins TRBV2 and TRBJ1-2; 7 bases line up with TRBD1. Germline lookup yields CDR1 SNHLY and CDR2 FYNNEI. The CDR3 is 15 amino acids. Trimming removed 2 bases from V and 7 bases from J; junction bases left unmatched: 10. This CDR3 reads CASSEWGTEGGGYTF. As DNA, the CDR3 is TGTGCCAGCAGTGAATGGGGGACAGAAGGGGGTGGCTACACCTTC.

This chain uses TRBV10-3 with TRBJ2-3; D is uncertain. Germline CDR1 ENHRY, CDR2 SYGVKD. CDR3 size: 12 residues. Between the trimmed V and J ends, which lost 5 bases and 6 bases, there was a span of 9 bases. CDR3 in amino acids: CAISSPGDTQYF. In DNA, the CDR3 is TGTGCCATCAGTTCGCCTGGGGATACGCAGTATTTT.

The chain couples TRBV10-3 to TRBJ2-5; TRBD2 aligns across 12 bases. CDR3 length equals 16 residues. CDR1 and CDR2 from the germline V gene are ENHRY and SYGVKD. J gave up 4 bases and V 3 bases, and 6 bases lay outside the gene matches. The CDR3 DNA reads TGTGCCATCAGTGAAGGCCTAGCGGGGGGGCGAGAGACCCAGTACTTC. It specifies CAISEGLAGGRETQYF.

V usage is TRBV11-2 and J usage is TRBJ2-3, with D possibly TRBD2 on 6 matching bases. Trimming pared 0 bases from V and 7 bases from J, leaving 8 bases between. Germline CDR1 is SGHAT and CDR2 is FQNNGV. The CDR3 totals 13 residues. The CDR3 DNA is TGTGCCAGCAGCTTAGATGGGGGGAATACGCAGTATTTT. This translates into CASSLDGGNTQYF.

The rearrangement joins TRBV18 to TRBJ1-3; D is unclear. Germline lookup yields CDR1 KGHSH and CDR2 LQKENI. V was shortened by 3 bases and J by 5 bases, with 5 bases between the two germline ends. The CDR3 is 12 residues long. The CDR3 loop is CASSPQRNTIYF. The CDR3, as DNA: TGTGCCAGCTCACCTCAGAGAAACACCATATATTTT. Looking up the rest from reference TRBV18 and TRBJ1-3 gives the full variable domain: NAGVMQNPRHLVRRRGQEARLRCSPMKGHSHVYWYRQLPEEGLKFMVYLQKENIIDESGMPKERFSAEFPKEGPSILRIQQVVRGDSAAYFCASSPQRNTIYFGEGSWLTVV.

V is TRBV10-2 and J is TRBJ1-6; TRBD1 agrees at 9 bases. Unmatched junction bases numbered 5, after V lost 8 bases and J lost 6 bases. Germline V gene data show CDR1 as WSHSY and CDR2 as SAAADI. The length of the CDR3 is 14 residues. CDR3 bases: TGCGCCAGCGCGGACAGGGGATTTAATTCACCCCTCCACTTT. It yields the protein CASADRGFNSPLHF.

This clone came up once. This chain uses TRBV2 with TRBJ1-5; D gene ambiguous. This CDR3 comprises 15 residues. Germline V gives CDR1 SNHLY, CDR2 FYNNEI. With 4 bases removed from V and 5 bases from J, the gap between germline ends came to 15 bases. CDR3 DNA: TGTGCCAGCAGTGTGGAAGGAGCCTCTTATCAGCCCCAGCATTTT. Translation: CASSVEGASYQPQHF. Complete variable domain (other parts from reference TRBV2 and TRBJ1-5): EPEVTQTPSHQVTQMGQEVILRCVPISNHLYFYWYRQILGQKVEFLVSFYNNEISEKSEIFDDQFSVERPDGSNFTLKIRSTKLEDSAMYFCASSVEGASYQPQHFGDGTRLSIL.

This chain joins TRBV14 and TRBJ1-1; D not resolved. The CDR3 is 16 residues long. Germline CDR1 is SGHDN and CDR2 is FVKESK. V lost 1 base, J lost 3 bases, and 15 bases lay in between. The CDR3 loop reads CASSQGRTQGHTEAFF. CDR3 bases: TGTGCCAGCAGCCAAGGTAGGACCCAAGGGCACACTGAAGCTTTCTTT.

The chain links TRBV7-5 to TRBJ1-2; the table's D call, TRBD1, has no DNA check behind it. TRBV7-5 is noted as a pseudogene. The CDR3 spans 16 residues. The CDR3 spells CARSPDRVERNYGYTF. The CDR3, as DNA: TGTGCCAGAAGCCCGGACAGGGTTGAGAGGAACTATGGCTACACCTTC.

The rearrangement links TRBV6-2 or TRBV6-3 to TRBJ1-4, with D unclear. The CDR3 covers 15 residues. Trimming left V 2 bases short and J 7 bases short, with 14 bases between. From germline, CDR1 is MNHEY and CDR2 SVGEGT. This chain's CDR3 is CASSYAWAGVEKLFF. The CDR3 DNA follows: TGTGCCAGCAGTTACGCGTGGGCAGGAGTTGAAAAACTGTTTTTT.

V is TRBV4-3 and J is TRBJ1-2, with 8 nucleotides matching TRBD1. Germline trimming cut 1 base from V and 8 bases from J; bases unmatched to any gene: 6. Germline CDR1 is LGHNA and CDR2 is YSLEER. The CDR3 extends over 14 amino acids. CDR3 DNA: TGCGCCAGCAGCCAAGCGGACAGGGCTGACGGCTACACCTTC. Its translation is CASSQADRADGYTF.

The chain links TRBV13 to TRBJ2-3; D not certain. The V gene's germline CDR1 is PRHDT and CDR2 FYEKMQ (reference sequence). The length of the CDR3 is 13 residues. The germline V and J ends were trimmed by 5 bases and 4 bases, with 10 bases remaining between them. This CDR3 is CASSPPFADTQYF. As DNA, the CDR3 is TGTGCCAGCAGCCCTCCGTTCGCAGATACGCAGTATTTT.

The chain recombines TRBV5-1 with TRBJ2-7; 11 positions match TRBD2. The CDR3 is 16 amino acids. V lost 0 bases, J lost 2 bases, and 4 bases stayed unmatched. From germline, CDR1 is SGHRS and CDR2 YFSETQ. CDR3 region: CASSLDRLAGTYEQYF. In nucleotides, the CDR3 is TGCGCCAGCAGCTTGGATAGACTAGCGGGGACCTACGAGCAGTACTTC. The full variable domain, with the rest looked up from reference TRBV5-1 and TRBJ2-7, is KAGVTQTPRYLIKTRGQQVTLSCSPISGHRSVSWYQQTPGQGLQFLFEYFSETQRNKGNFPGRFSGRQFSNSRSEMNVSTLELGDSALYLCASSLDRLAGTYEQYFGPGTRLTVT.

The chain is built from TRBV12-3 or TRBV12-4 and TRBJ2-3; D perhaps matches TRBD1 (5 bases). This CDR3 contains 13 residues. The V gene lost 4 bases and the J gene lost 3 bases, with 8 bases spanning the gap. Written as DNA, the CDR3 is TGTGCCAGCAGTTCCCGACAGACAGATACGCAGTATTTT. It codes for CASSSRQTDTQYF.

This rearrangement joins TRBV5-8 to TRBJ1-1; 8 nucleotides line up with TRBD1. CDR1 is SGHTS, CDR2 YDEGEE, per germline. This CDR3 is 15 amino acids long. The V and J ends lost 6 bases and 1 base, in that order; junction bases with no gene match: 8. For the CDR3, the DNA is TGTGCCAGCACCATAACCGGGACAGGGAACACTGAAGCTTTCTTT. Protein: CASTITGTGNTEAFF.

This clone was seen a few times. The chain joins TRBV6-5 to TRBJ2-7, with TRBD1 matching 10 bases. J gave up 2 bases and V 2 bases, and 3 bases lay outside the gene matches. This CDR3 region has 15 residues. Germline assignment: CDR1 MNHEY and CDR2 SVGAGI. Written as DNA, the CDR3 is TGTGCCAGCAGTTACGGGGGACAGGGGACCTACGAGCAGTACTTC. As protein: CASSYGGQGTYEQYF.

This clone was observed once. This chain links TRBV7-2 with TRBJ1-5, with a tentative D call TRBD1 (6 bases). The CDR3 runs 16 residues. The V and J ends lost 5 bases and 2 bases respectively, with 16 bases between them. Per germline, CDR1 SGHTA and CDR2 FQGNSA. The CDR3 loop reads CASSLRGGIGNQPQHF. CDR3 coding DNA: TGTGCCAGCAGCCTTCGGGGGGGCATCGGCAATCAGCCCCAGCATTTT.